The 17 T cell receptor beta chains reported below all come from one sample, sequenced in a study of blood T cell repertoires in COVID-19. Measured with immunoSEQ multiplex PCR; TCRdb has only the in-frame clones, and not every one. The table lists over 350,000 clones, roughly 90% of them singletons. Sample: PBMCs or T cells enriched from blood (not recorded which). These receptors all come from a woman in her 30s with acute COVID-19.

This chain links TRBV9 with TRBJ2-2, with 9 bases that match TRBD2. The germline CDR1 and CDR2 sequences are SGDLS and YYNGEE. J was trimmed by 5 bases and V by 3 bases; bases with no gene match: 17. The CDR3 extends over 19 amino acids. In nucleotides, the CDR3 is TGTGCCAGCAGCGCCCATCTCCCCGAGGCTAGCGGGGTGACCGGGGAGCTGTTTTTT. Protein: CASSAHLPEASGVTGELFF.

This chain connects TRBV5-1 to TRBJ1-6, with D unresolved. V gave up 4 bases and J gave up 7 bases, with 12 bases separating them. Germline CDR1 and CDR2: SGHRS and YFSETQ. This CDR3 has 14 residues. The CDR3 DNA follows: TGCGCCAGCAGCGTTGAGGTCGACAATTCACCCCTCCACTTT. Protein sequence: CASSVEVDNSPLHF.

The chain uses TRBV27 and TRBJ1-1, with unresolved D. V was clipped by 5 bases and J by 10 bases, with 17 bases between them. Germline V lookup: CDR1 MNHEY, CDR2 SMNVEV (reference sequence). This CDR3 has 13 residues. Written as DNA, the CDR3 is TGTGCCAGCAGTCCGCTCGGGCCCCGGGGAGCTTTCTTT. It translates to CASSPLGPRGAFF.

The chain uses TRBV6-1 and TRBJ1-4; D might be TRBD1 (5 bases). CDR1 is MNHNS and CDR2 is SASEGT in the germline V gene. The CDR3 runs to 12 residues. Trimming removed 2 bases from V and 15 bases from J, with 13 bases in between. DNA of the CDR3: TGTGCCAGCAGTGAACCGCCCGGGACTATGTTTTTT. Its translation is CASSEPPGTMFF.

The rearrangement uses TRBV5-5 and TRBJ2-7, with TRBD1 identical over 8 bases. J was trimmed by 5 bases and V by 0 bases; bases with no gene match: 4. The CDR3 consists of 14 residues. Looked up from germline, CDR1 is SGHKS and CDR2 is YYEKEE (reference sequence). Here the CDR3 reads CASSLAAGGHEQYF. For the CDR3, the DNA is TGTGCCAGCAGCTTGGCGGCAGGGGGCCACGAGCAGTACTTC.

V gene TRBV5-6 combines with J gene TRBJ2-3; 9 bases agree with TRBD1. The germline gives CDR1 SGHDT, CDR2 YYEEEE. V shed 4 bases and J 5 bases; nucleotides not matched to a gene: 8. CDR3 length: 15 residues. CDR3 residues: CASSRRDREGDTQYF. The CDR3 DNA reads as TGTGCCAGCAGCCGTCGGGACAGGGAGGGAGATACGCAGTATTTT.

The J gene is TRBJ1-1, the V gene TRBV5-1; D may be TRBD1 (5 bases). The CDR3 extends over 14 amino acids. In germline, CDR1 is SGHRS, CDR2 YFSETQ. The germline V and J ends were trimmed by 6 bases and 1 base, with 13 bases remaining between them. The CDR3 region has the DNA TGCGCCAGCACTCAGGAAGGACAGAACACTGAAGCTTTCTTT. Amino acids: CASTQEGQNTEAFF.

This clone was recorded only once. The chain combines TRBV25-1 with TRBJ1-5, with unresolved D. Trimming took off 2 bases at V and 5 bases at J, with 16 bases between the two ends. The CDR3 spans 16 residues. Germline values: CDR1 MGHDK, CDR2 SYGVNS. The CDR3 DNA follows: TGTGCCAGCAGTGAAATCGGGGATTCCGCGTATCAGCCCCAGCATTTT. Translating it yields CASSEIGDSAYQPQHF.

This chain joins TRBV10-2 and TRBJ1-2; 7 nucleotides line up with TRBD1. CDR3 size: 15 residues. Losses at the gene ends were 2 bases for V and 5 bases for J; bases not matched to a gene: 8. Germline V gives CDR1 WSHSY, CDR2 SAAADI. The CDR3 nucleotides read TGCGCCAGCAGTGAGACTATGACAGGGAGGTATGGCTACACCTTC. It translates to CASSETMTGRYGYTF.

The chain employs TRBV19 and TRBJ1-4, with 7 bases fitting TRBD1. The J segment lost 2 bases and the V segment lost 8 bases, leaving 8 bases of the junction unmatched. The germline V gene has CDR1 LNHDA and CDR2 SQIVND (reference sequence). The CDR3 sequence is 15 residues long. DNA of the CDR3: TGTGCCAGTCGCACACAGGGGTGGACTAATGAAAAACTGTTTTTT. It codes for CASRTQGWTNEKLFF.

This rearrangement joins TRBV28 to TRBJ1-1; D is uncertain. The V and J ends lost 2 bases and 1 base respectively, with 17 bases between them. The CDR3 sequence is 17 residues long. Germline values: CDR1 MDHEN, CDR2 SYDVKM. As DNA, the CDR3 is TGTGCCAGCAGTTTAACGACTCTTTGGGTAGCGAACACTGAAGCTTTCTTT. It is translated as CASSLTTLWVANTEAFF.

The chain joins TRBV30 to TRBJ1-2; the D gene is possibly TRBD1 (5 bases). The length of the CDR3 is 14 residues. In germline, CDR1 is GTSNPN, CDR2 SVGIG (reference sequence). V was trimmed by 3 bases and J by 3 bases, leaving 14 bases between them. CDR3 bases: TGTGCCTGGAGCTCGACGGGGGGTTACTATGGCTACACCTTC. Protein product: CAWSSTGGYYGYTF.

A few counts support this clone. V is TRBV24-1 and J is TRBJ1-2, with 7 bases aligning to TRBD1. After removal of 5 bases from V and 3 bases from J, the junction contained 8 bases not matched to a gene. In germline, CDR1 is KGHDR, CDR2 SFDVKD. CDR3 length equals 15 residues. The DNA for the CDR3 is TGTGCCACCAGTGGAATGAACAGGGGCGACTATGGCTACACCTTC. Its protein is CATSGMNRGDYGYTF.

The rearrangement uses TRBV12-3 or TRBV12-4 and TRBJ1-5; D might be TRBD1 (6 bases). This CDR3 has 13 amino acids. Trimming cost V 2 bases and J 9 bases, with 11 bases left between them. The CDR3 sequence is CASSLNGGGPQHF. The CDR3 DNA reads as TGTGCCAGCAGTTTAAATGGGGGCGGGCCCCAGCATTTT.

CDR3: CASSYPRGPADTQYF. CDR3 sequence (DNA): TGTGCCAGCAGTTACCCGCGGGGGCCCGCAGATACGCAGTATTTT. The rearrangement links TRBV6-2 or TRBV6-3 to TRBJ2-3, with D perhaps matching TRBD2 (7 bases). Germline V gene lookup returns CDR1 MNHEY and CDR2 SVGEGT. The CDR3 sequence is 15 residues long. The V end was cut by 2 bases, the J end by 4 bases, with 13 bases between.

This rearrangement joins TRBV9 to TRBJ2-1, with 9 bases aligning to TRBD1. From germline, CDR1 is SGDLS and CDR2 YYNGEE. The CDR3 loop spans 15 amino acids. V gave up 3 bases and J gave up 5 bases; unmatched junction bases: 6. In nucleotides, the CDR3 is TGTGCCAGCAGCGGATTACAGGGGGCCAACAATGAGCAGTTCTTC. The encoded protein is CASSGLQGANNEQFF.

This rearrangement joins TRBV3-1 (or the pseudogene TRBV3-2) to TRBJ2-5, with 9 bases matching TRBD2. Germline CDR1 is LGHDT and CDR2 is YNNKEL (reference sequence). V shed 0 bases, J shed 5 bases, and the junction held 10 bases outside the gene matches. There are 17 residues in the CDR3. In DNA form, the CDR3 reads TGTGCCAGCAGCCAAGAGGTCTGGGGACTAGCACCGGAGACCCAGTACTTC. This translates into CASSQEVWGLAPETQYF.